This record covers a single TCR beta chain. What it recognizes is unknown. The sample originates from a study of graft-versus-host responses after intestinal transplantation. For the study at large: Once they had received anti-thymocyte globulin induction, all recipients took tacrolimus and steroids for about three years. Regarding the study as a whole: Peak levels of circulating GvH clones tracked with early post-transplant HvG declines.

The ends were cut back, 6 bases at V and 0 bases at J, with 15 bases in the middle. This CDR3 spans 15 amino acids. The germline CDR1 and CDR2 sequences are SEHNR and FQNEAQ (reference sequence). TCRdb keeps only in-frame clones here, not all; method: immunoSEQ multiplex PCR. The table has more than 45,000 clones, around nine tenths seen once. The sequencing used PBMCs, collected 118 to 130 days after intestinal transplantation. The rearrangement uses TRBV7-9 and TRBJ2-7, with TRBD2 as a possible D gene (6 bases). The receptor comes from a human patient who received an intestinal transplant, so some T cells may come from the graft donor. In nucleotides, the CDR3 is TGTGCCAGCAGTCCGAGCGGGTTCTTCTCCTACGAGCAGTACTTC. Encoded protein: CASSPSGFFSYEQYF.